The 10 T cell receptor beta chains reported below all come from one sample, sequenced in a study of technical replicates of blood from a handful of donors. Data came from immunoSEQ multiplex PCR; TCRdb stores just in-frame clones and leaves some out. The table lists tens of thousands of clones, about 94% of them singletons. The sequencing sample was made of T cells isolated from PBMCs. The receptors come from a human donor in good health.

This clone came up once. This sequence joins TRBV6-5 and TRBJ2-3; TRBD2 aligns across 12 bases. This CDR3 comprises 15 residues. The trim removed 7 bases at V and 5 bases at J, leaving 7 bases unmatched. The V gene's germline CDR1 is MNHEY and CDR2 SVGAGI. In DNA, the CDR3 is TGTGCCAGCACCTTCCGGGGACTAGCGGGAGATACGCAGTATTTT. This codes for CASTFRGLAGDTQYF.

The chain recombines TRBV15 with TRBJ1-4; perhaps TRBD1 as D (6 bases). The germline V gene encodes CDR1 LNHNV and CDR2 YYDKDF (reference sequence). With 6 bases removed from V and 7 bases from J, the gap between germline ends came to 21 bases. This CDR3 region has 16 residues. The CDR3 DNA is TGTGCCACCAGAGATAGTACAGGGTTCTACCTTGAAAAACTGTTTTTT. Its protein product is CATRDSTGFYLEKLFF.

This chain uses TRBV18 with TRBJ2-5; 7 nucleotides agree with TRBD1. The CDR3 runs to 14 residues. V lost 4 bases to trimming and J lost 5 bases; unmatched junction nucleotides: 7. Germline V gives CDR1 KGHSH, CDR2 LQKENI. The CDR3 is CASSLSTGDETQYF. The CDR3 region has the DNA TGTGCCAGCTCACTCTCAACAGGGGACGAGACCCAGTACTTC. The variable domain in full, with the rest retrieved from reference TRBV18 and TRBJ2-5, is NAGVMQNPRHLVRRRGQEARLRCSPMKGHSHVYWYRQLPEEGLKFMVYLQKENIIDESGMPKERFSAEFPKEGPSILRIQQVVRGDSAAYFCASSLSTGDETQYFGPGTRLLVL.

V gene TRBV5-1 combines with J gene TRBJ1-5; 7 nucleotides line up with TRBD1. Germline CDR1 SGHRS, CDR2 YFSETQ. The ends lost 0 bases at V and 6 bases at J; junction bases unmatched: 0. This CDR3 has 13 amino acids. CDR3 sequence: CASSLDRGQPQHF. The CDR3 bases are TGCGCCAGCAGCTTGGACAGGGGTCAGCCCCAGCATTTT.

This clone was counted once. The chain recombines TRBV30 with TRBJ1-5; TRBD1 aligns across 10 bases. The length of the CDR3 is 14 residues. Trimming at V came to 3 bases and at J to 6 bases, leaving 5 bases not matched to a gene. Per the germline V gene, CDR1 is GTSNPN and CDR2 is SVGIG (reference sequence). The CDR3 bases are TGTGCCTGGAGCAAAGGACAGGGGGGTCAGCCCCAGCATTTT. Translation gives CAWSKGQGGQPQHF.

The genes are TRBV6-6 and TRBJ1-5; 10 positions agree with TRBD1. The trim removed 7 bases at V and 1 base at J, leaving 4 bases unmatched. Germline CDR1 MNHNY, CDR2 SVGAGI (reference sequence). This CDR3 contains 15 residues. The CDR3 region is CASTPGQGSNQPQHF. The CDR3 nucleotides read TGTGCCAGCACCCCGGGACAGGGGAGCAATCAGCCCCAGCATTTT.

V is TRBV7-2 and J is TRBJ2-5, with 15 bases identical to TRBD2. This CDR3 has 16 residues. Germline CDR1 SGHTA, CDR2 FQGNSA. Trimming removed 5 bases from V and 2 bases from J; junction bases left unmatched: 3. The CDR3 sequence: CASSPGLAGGQETQYF. CDR3 nucleotides: TGTGCCAGCAGCCCAGGACTAGCGGGAGGGCAAGAGACCCAGTACTTC.

The genes are TRBV4-1 and TRBJ2-5; D is uncertain. Trimming pared 1 base from V and 1 base from J, leaving 16 bases between. From germline, CDR1 is MGHRA and CDR2 YSYEKL. The CDR3 is made up of 17 amino acids. The CDR3 DNA sequence: TGCGCCAGCAGCCAAGTAATCGTAACAGAGCTCCAAGAGACCCAGTACTTC. This sequence encodes CASSQVIVTELQETQYF.

The genes are TRBV5-1 and TRBJ1-1; unclear D gene. Trimming took 7 bases from V and 2 from J, leaving 18 bases between them. The CDR3 extends over 15 amino acids. CDR1 SGHRS and CDR2 YFSETQ come from the germline V gene. The CDR3 here is CASGSQTGSNTEAFF. CDR3 DNA: TGCGCCAGCGGTTCCCAGACTGGCAGCAACACTGAAGCTTTCTTT.

The chain has TRBV25-1 and TRBJ2-7, with a weak D call TRBD2 (6 bases). The CDR3 extends over 14 amino acids. Trimming left V 4 bases short and J 7 bases short, with 17 bases between. Germline V CDR1 and CDR2: MGHDK, SYGVNS. The CDR3 reads CASSGSGTLGEQYF. CDR3 sequence (DNA): TGTGCCAGCAGTGGATCCGGGACTTTGGGGGAGCAGTACTTC.